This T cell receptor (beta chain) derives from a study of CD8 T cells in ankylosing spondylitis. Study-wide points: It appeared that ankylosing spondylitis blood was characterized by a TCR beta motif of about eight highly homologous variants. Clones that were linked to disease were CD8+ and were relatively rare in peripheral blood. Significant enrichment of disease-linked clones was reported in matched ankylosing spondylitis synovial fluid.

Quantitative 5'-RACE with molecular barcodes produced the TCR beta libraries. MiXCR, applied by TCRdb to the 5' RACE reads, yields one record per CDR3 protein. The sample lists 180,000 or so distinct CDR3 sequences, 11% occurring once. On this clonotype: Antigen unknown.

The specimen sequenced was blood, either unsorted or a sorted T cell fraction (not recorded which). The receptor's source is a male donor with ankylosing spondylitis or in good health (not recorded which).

The CDR3 DNA follows: TGTGCCTGGAGTCCCACCTCGGACGGAAACTCTGGAAACACCATATATTTT. Its translation is CAWSPTSDGNSGNTIYF. The rearrangement links TRBV30 to TRBJ1-3; D ambiguous. Deletions cut 2 bases from V and 0 bases from J, with 17 bases between. The CDR3 runs to 17 residues. Germline lookup yields CDR1 GTSNPN and CDR2 SVGIG (reference sequence). Based on the CDR3 plus reference TRBV30 and TRBJ1-3, the full variable domain is SQTIHQWPATLVQPVGSPLSLECTVEGTSNPNLYWYRQAAGRGLQLLFYSVGIGQISSEVPQNLSASRPQDRQFILSSKKLLLSDSGFYLCAWSPTSDGNSGNTIYFGEGSWLTVV.